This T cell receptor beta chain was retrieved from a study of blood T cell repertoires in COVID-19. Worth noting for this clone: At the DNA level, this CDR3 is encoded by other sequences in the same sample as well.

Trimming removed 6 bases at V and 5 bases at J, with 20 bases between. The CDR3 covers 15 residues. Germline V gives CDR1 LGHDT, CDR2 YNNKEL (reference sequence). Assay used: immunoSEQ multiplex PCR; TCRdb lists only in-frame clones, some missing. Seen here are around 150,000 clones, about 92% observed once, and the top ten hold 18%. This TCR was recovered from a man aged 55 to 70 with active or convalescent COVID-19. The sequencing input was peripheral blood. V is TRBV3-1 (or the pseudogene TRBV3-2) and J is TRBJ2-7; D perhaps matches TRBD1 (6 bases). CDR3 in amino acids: CASSPARYRVHEQYF. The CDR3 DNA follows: TGTGCCAGCAGTCCCGCCAGGTACAGGGTCCACGAGCAGTACTTC.